This T cell receptor beta chain was identified during a study of blood T cell repertoires in COVID-19. Study-level information: Sample material is recorded as cDNA or gDNA derived from T cells, B-cell-depleted T cells, or PBMCs.

In the original processing: Amplified reference gene primers provided the basis for estimating nucleated cell counts. TCRdb keeps only in-frame clones here, not all; method: immunoSEQ multiplex PCR. The DNA gave D and trimming, while V, J and clone size come from that table. The sample has about 370,000 clones, roughly 90% seen once. The CDR3 has 17 amino acids. V was clipped by 0 bases and J by 2 bases; unmatched bases: 6. Germline V lookup: CDR1 MNHEY, CDR2 SMNVEV (reference sequence). The specimen was peripheral blood. The sequence derives from a woman in her 30s with COVID-19, enrolled during active disease. The gene calls are TRBV27 and TRBJ2-2; 7 bases align to TRBD2. In DNA form, the CDR3 reads TGTGCCAGCAGTTTATCGGGCGGGGGACGAAACACCGGGGAGCTGTTTTTT. Translated: CASSLSGGGRNTGELFF.